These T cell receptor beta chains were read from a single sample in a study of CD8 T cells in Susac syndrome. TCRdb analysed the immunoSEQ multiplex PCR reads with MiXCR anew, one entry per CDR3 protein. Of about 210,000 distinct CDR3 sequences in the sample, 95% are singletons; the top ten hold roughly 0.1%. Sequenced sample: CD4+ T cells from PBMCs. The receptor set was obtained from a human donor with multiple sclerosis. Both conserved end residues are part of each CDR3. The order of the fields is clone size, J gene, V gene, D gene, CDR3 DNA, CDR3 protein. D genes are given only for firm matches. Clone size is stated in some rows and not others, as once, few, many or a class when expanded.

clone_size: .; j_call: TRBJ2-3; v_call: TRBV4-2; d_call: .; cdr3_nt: TGTGCCAGCAGCCCTCCGGTGCTCAGGCCGCCTTACCCTAGCACAGATACGCAGTATTTT; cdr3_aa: CASSPPVLRPPYPSTDTQYF
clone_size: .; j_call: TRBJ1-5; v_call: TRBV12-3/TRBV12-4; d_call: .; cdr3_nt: TGTGCCAGCAGTTTATTTGGGGCTACGGCTCAGCCCCAGCATTTT; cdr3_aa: CASSLFGATAQPQHF
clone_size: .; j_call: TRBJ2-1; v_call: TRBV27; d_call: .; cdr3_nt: TGTGCCAGCCGCCTTCGGAGGGGCGGGGAGCAGTTCTTC; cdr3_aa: CASRLRRGGEQFF
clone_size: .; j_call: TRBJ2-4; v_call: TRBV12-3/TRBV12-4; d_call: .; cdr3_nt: TGTGCCAGCAGTTTGAAAAACATTCAGTACTTC; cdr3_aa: CASSLKNIQYF
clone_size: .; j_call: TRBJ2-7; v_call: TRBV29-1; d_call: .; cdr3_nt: TGCAGCGTTGGTCAGGGCCTCTCCTACGAGCAGTACTTC; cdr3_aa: CSVGQGLSYEQYF
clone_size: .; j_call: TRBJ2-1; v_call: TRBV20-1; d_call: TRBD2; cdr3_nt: TGCAGTGCCAAAGCGGGAGTAGTCCTCAATGAGCAGTTCTTC; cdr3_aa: CSAKAGVVLNEQFF
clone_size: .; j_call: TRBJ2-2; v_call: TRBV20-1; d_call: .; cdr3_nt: TGCAGTGCAACGGGGGCCCCCGGCGGGGAGCTGTTTTTT; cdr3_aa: CSATGAPGGELFF
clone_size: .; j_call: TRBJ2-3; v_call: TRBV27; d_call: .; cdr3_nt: TGTGCCAGCAGTTTTATCAGGAGCACAGATACGCAGTATTTT; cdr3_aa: CASSFIRSTDTQYF
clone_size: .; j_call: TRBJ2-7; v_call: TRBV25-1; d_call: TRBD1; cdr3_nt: TGTGCCAGCAGTGTTCTGGGACAGGGAAGCGAGCAGTACTTC; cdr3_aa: CASSVLGQGSEQYF
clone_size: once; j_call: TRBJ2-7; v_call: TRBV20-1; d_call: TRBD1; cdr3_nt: TGCAGTGCTAGGACAGGGACCCACTCCTACGAGCAGTACTTC; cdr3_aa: CSARTGTHSYEQYF
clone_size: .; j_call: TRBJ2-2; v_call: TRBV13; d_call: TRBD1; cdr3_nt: TGTGCCAGCAGCTTCACCACCTCAGGGGGCACCGGGGAGCTGTTTTTT; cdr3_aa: CASSFTTSGGTGELFF
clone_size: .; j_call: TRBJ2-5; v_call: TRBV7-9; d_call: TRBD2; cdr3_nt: TGTGCCAGCAGTTCATCCGGGACTAGCATCTCTGGGGAGACCCAGTACTTC; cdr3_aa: CASSSSGTSISGETQYF
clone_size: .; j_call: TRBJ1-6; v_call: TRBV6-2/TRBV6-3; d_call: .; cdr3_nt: TGTGCCACCAATGAAGGAGTTTCACCCCTCCACTTT; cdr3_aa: CATNEGVSPLHF
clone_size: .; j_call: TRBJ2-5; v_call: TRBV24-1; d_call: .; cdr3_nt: TGTGCCACCAGTGATAGTCTTCAAGAGACCCAGTACTTC; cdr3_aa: CATSDSLQETQYF
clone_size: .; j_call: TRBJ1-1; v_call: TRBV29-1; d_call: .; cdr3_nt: TGCAGCGTTGCGCGACAGCCGAACACTGAAGCTTTCTTT; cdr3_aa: CSVARQPNTEAFF
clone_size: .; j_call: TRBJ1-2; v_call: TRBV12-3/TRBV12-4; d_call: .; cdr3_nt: TGTGCCAGCAGTTTAAGGGGCCGGGGTAACTATGGCTACACCTTC; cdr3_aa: CASSLRGRGNYGYTF
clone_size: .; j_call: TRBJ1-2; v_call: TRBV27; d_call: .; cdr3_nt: TGTGCCAGCAGTTATCTCCCGACAAATGGCTACACCTTC; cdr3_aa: CASSYLPTNGYTF
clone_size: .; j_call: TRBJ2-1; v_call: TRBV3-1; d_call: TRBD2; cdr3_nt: TGTGCCAGCAGCCAAAGCGGGGGGGTTTCGTTCTTC; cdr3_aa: CASSQSGGVSFF
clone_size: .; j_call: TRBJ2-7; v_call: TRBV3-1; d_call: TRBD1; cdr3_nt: TGTGCCAGCAGCCAAGAGACAGGGGGCGAGCAGTACTTC; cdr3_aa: CASSQETGGEQYF
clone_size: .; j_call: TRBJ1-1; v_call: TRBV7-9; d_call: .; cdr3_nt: TGTGCCAGCAGCTTAGATGAAGCTTTCTTT; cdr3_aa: CASSLDEAFF
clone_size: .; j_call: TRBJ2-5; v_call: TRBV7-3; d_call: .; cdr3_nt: TGTGCCAGCAGCTTTGGGGGGGCGGTCGGAGAGACCCAGTACTTC; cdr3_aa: CASSFGGAVGETQYF
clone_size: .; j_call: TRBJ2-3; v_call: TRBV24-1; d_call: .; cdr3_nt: TGTGCCACCAGTGACCCCAACGGAGATACGCAGTATTTT; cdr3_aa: CATSDPNGDTQYF
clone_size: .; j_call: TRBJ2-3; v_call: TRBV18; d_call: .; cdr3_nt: TGTGCCAGCTCACCACCTCGTGGCCAGGAGCGGGCCCCAGATACGCAGTATTTT; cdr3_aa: CASSPPRGQERAPDTQYF
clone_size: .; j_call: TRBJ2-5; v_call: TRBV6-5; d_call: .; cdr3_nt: TGTGCCAGCAGTTACGGCAGGGTTGTTGAGACCCAGTACTTC; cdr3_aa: CASSYGRVVETQYF
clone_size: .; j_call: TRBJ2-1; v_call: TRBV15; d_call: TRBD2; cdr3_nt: TGTGCCACCAGCAGAGAACCGGGACTAGCGGTGAATGAGCAGTTCTTC; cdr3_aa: CATSREPGLAVNEQFF
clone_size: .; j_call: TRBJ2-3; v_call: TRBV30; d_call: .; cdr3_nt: TGTGCCTGGAGTGTCGCCTCGGGTACAGATACGCAGTATTTT; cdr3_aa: CAWSVASGTDTQYF
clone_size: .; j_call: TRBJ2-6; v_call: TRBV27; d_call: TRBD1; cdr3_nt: TGTGCCAGCAGTCCTCAGGGGGCTGGGGCCAACGTCCTGACTTTC; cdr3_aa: CASSPQGAGANVLTF